This T cell receptor (beta chain) appears in the sequencing data of a study of cytomegalovirus exposure and HLA in healthy donors. Study conclusions and caveats: Later analysis associated a missense DCLRE1C variant with TCR beta V- and J-gene trimming.

The PCR contained 60 Vbeta and 13 Jbeta primers. Repertoires were generated with immunoSEQ multiplex PCR, while TCRdb's copy carries only in-frame clones and drops some. The data hold about 140,000 clones, with less than 80% observed a single time. About this clone: Its target is unknown.

The V and J ends lost 6 bases and 7 bases, in that order; junction bases with no gene match: 8. CDR3 length equals 15 residues. Per the germline V gene, CDR1 is SGHRS and CDR2 is YFSETQ. The receptor was derived from a female donor in good health and CMV-seropositive. The chain carries TRBV5-1 and TRBJ2-2, with TRBD2 matching 11 bases. Source material: PBMCs. CDR3 region: CASKLAGGPIGELFF. CDR3 DNA: TGCGCCAGCAAATTAGCGGGAGGGCCTATCGGGGAGCTGTTTTTT.